The rows below give T cell receptor beta chains drawn from one sample of a study of response to subunit inactivated influenza vaccine. One entry per CDR3 protein results from TCRdb running MiXCR on the RT-PCR reads. This sample has hundreds of thousands of distinct CDR3 sequences, with about a fifth found just once. The source material was PBMCs from blood, sampled about 20 months after vaccination. The receptors derive from a man between 50 and 75 years old who received an inactivated influenza vaccine. Both conserved end residues are part of each CDR3.

V gene	CDR3 protein
TRBV3-1	CASSHHLKGGTEAFF
TRBV7-2	CASSWGGTNTGELFF
TRBV6-4	CASRSRVRAAHSNQPQHF
TRBV5-1	CASSLWTAGTPLHF
TRBV29-1	CSVLLTGNTIYF
TRBV29-1	CSVEGQGLPGAFF
TRBV2	CAISTGNTEAFF
TRBV5-1	CASSLGSGGPPSYNEQFF
TRBV6-6	CASSPWSGNTIYF
TRBV6-2/TRBV6-3	CASSYWRAGATLEQFF
TRBV7-9	CASSFNRGYGYTF
TRBV19	CASTARSKQPQHF
TRBV12-3/TRBV12-4	CARELGRQGVNLSHGYTF
TRBV3-1	CASSPGRLNTEAFF
TRBV4-2	CASSPTAGASYEQYF
TRBV19	CASSLPPAGTGAIGSNEQYF
TRBV20-1	CSARDLEGAFADTQYF
TRBV20-1	CSAMDRGGYTF
TRBV7-9	CASSLGRPSEAFF
TRBV5-1	CASGQENTGELFF
TRBV6-2/TRBV6-3	CASSYSPRQNSEQYF
TRBV29-1	CSVGNSGQGAYEQYF
TRBV6-2/TRBV6-3	CASSYWHQPQHF
TRBV20-1	CSARGRALATQYF
TRBV4-1	CASSREMTGRYGYTF
TRBV28	CASSRLADTQYF
TRBV12-3/TRBV12-4	CASSLLAGGNYGYTF
TRBV4-2	CASSQSVRDRVKSNYGYTF
TRBV5-5	CASGPGGGRNQPQHF
TRBV7-6	CASSLAGTRVDNEQFF
TRBV19	CASRIGRWSVNTEAFF
TRBV7-9	CASEKNPNTEAFF
TRBV5-1	CASSSQGARETQYF
TRBV12-3/TRBV12-4	CASSPAAGTSTDTQYF
TRBV6-1	CASSPRQFF
TRBV7-2	CASSLVAGGVNEQFF
TRBV7-9	CASSPRWTGELYEQYF
TRBV12-3/TRBV12-4	CASSLGSYNEKLFF
TRBV5-5	CASSLEALQRINQPQHF
TRBV15	CATSKGLAGSGTQYF
TRBV7-2	CASSLEPEQFF
TRBV24-1	CATSGDTGYTF
TRBV6-2/TRBV6-3	CASSFVGLDAGELFF
TRBV12-3/TRBV12-4	CASSFGTSNYGYTF
TRBV7-9	CASRRADTRGYTF
TRBV12-3/TRBV12-4	CASSTGTVYGYTF
TRBV12-3/TRBV12-4	CASGRLAGVSGELFF
TRBV11-2	CASSRTGTINEQYF
TRBV12-3/TRBV12-4	CASTPQGVNIQYF
TRBV6-5	CASSSGLAGGDLNTGELFF
TRBV5-4	CASSLANRVGSPLHF
TRBV12-3/TRBV12-4	CASRRPNTEAFF
TRBV11-2	CASSSPRQGLHSPLHF
TRBV5-1	CASSSGTALTGELFF
TRBV11-3	CASSLDSYNGQFF